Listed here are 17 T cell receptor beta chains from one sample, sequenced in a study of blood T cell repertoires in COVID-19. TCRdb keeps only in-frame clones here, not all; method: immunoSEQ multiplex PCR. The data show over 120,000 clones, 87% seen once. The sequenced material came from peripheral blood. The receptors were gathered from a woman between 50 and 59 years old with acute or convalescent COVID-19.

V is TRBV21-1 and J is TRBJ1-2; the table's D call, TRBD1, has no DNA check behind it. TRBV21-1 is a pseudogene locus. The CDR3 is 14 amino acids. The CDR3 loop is CASSNEGDGYGYTF. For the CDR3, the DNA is TGTGCCAGCAGCAATGAGGGGGACGGCTATGGCTACACCTTC.

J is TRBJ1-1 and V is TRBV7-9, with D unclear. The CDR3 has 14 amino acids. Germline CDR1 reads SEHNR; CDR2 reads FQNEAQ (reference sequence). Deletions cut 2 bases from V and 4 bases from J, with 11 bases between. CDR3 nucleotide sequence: TGTGCCAGCAGCTTAATCGGCGGTGGCACTGAAGCTTTCTTT. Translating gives CASSLIGGGTEAFF.

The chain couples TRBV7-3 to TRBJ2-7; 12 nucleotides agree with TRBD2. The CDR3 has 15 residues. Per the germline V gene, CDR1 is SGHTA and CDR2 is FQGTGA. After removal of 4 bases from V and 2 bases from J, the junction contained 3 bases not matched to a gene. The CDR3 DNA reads TGTGCCAGCAGCTCTCTAGCGGGAGGGGCCTACGAGCAGTACTTC. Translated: CASSSLAGGAYEQYF.

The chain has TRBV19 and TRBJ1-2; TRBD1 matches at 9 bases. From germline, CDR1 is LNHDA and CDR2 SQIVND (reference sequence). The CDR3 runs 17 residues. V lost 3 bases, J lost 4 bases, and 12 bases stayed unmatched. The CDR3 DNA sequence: TGTGCCAGTAGTATTGGGACAGGGACCCTTCAGATCTATGGCTACACCTTC. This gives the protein CASSIGTGTLQIYGYTF.

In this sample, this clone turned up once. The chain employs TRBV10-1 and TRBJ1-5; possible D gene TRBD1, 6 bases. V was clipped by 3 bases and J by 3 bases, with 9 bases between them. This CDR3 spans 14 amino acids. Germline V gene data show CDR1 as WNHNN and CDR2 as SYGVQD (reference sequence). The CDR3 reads CASSEGTFNQPQHF. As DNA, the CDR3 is TGCGCCAGCAGTGAAGGGACATTCAATCAGCCCCAGCATTTT.

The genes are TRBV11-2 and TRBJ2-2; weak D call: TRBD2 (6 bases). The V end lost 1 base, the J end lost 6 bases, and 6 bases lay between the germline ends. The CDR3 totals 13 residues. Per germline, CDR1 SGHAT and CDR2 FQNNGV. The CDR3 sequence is CASSLGRAGELFF. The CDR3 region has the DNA TGTGCCAGCAGCTTAGGGAGGGCCGGGGAGCTGTTTTTT.

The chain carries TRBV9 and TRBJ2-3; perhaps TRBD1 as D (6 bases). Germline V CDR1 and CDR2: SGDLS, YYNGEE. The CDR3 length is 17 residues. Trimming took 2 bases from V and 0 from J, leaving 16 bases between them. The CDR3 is CASSVGAKETSTDTQYF. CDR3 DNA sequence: TGTGCCAGCAGCGTGGGGGCAAAGGAGACTAGCACAGATACGCAGTATTTT.

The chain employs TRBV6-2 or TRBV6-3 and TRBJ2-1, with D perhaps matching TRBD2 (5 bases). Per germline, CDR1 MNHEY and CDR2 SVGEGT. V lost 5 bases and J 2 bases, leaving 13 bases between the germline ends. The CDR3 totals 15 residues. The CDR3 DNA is TGTGCCAGCAGTCCCGCAAGGGAGACCTACAATGAGCAGTTCTTC. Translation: CASSPARETYNEQFF.

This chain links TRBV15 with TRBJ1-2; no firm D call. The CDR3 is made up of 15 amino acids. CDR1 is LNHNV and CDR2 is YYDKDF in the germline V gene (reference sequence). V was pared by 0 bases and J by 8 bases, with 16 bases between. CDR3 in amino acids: CATSREIRGVLGYTF. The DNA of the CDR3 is TGTGCCACCAGCAGAGAAATCCGCGGAGTCCTGGGCTACACCTTC. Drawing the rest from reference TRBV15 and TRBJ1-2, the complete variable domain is DAMVIQNPRYQVTQFGKPVTLSCSQTLNHNVMYWYQQKSSQAPKLLFHYYDKDFNNEADTPDNFQSRRPNTSFCFLDIRSPGLGDTAMYLCATSREIRGVLGYTFGSGTRLTVV.

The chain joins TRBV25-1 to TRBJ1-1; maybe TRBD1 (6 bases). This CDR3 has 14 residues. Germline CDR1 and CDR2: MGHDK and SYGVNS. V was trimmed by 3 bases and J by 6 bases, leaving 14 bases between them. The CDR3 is CASSDFGQLSEAFF. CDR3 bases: TGTGCCAGCAGTGACTTTGGACAGTTGTCTGAAGCTTTCTTT.

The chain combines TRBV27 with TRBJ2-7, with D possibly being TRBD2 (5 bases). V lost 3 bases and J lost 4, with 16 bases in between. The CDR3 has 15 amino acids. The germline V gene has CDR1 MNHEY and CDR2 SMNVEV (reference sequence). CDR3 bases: TGTGCCAGCAGTTTTGGGGTCCGCGGGTGGTACGAGCAGTACTTC. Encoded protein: CASSFGVRGWYEQYF.

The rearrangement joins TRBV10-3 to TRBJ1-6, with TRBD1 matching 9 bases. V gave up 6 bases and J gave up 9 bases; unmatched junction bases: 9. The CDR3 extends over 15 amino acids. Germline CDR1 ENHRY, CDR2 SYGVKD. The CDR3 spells CAIREARDRVSPLHF. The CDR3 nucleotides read TGTGCCATCAGGGAGGCCCGGGACAGGGTTTCACCCCTCCACTTT.

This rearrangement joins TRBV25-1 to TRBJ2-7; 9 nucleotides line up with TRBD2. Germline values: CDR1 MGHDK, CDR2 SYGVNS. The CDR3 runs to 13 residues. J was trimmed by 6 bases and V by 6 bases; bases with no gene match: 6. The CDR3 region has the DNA TGTGCCAGCAGCAAGGGACTAGCAGGCGAGCAGTACTTC. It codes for CASSKGLAGEQYF.

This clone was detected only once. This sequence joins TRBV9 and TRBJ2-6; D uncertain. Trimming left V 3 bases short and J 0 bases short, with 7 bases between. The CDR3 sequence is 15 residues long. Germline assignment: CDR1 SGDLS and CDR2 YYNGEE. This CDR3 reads CASSGPISGANVLTF. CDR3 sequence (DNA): TGTGCCAGCAGCGGGCCCATCTCTGGGGCCAACGTCCTGACTTTC.

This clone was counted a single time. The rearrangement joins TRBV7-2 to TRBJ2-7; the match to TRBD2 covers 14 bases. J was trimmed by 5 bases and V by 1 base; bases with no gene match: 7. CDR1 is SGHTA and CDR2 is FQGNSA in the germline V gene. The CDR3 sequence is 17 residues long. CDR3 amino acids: CASSLVVGTSGSHEQYF. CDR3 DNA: TGTGCCAGCAGCTTAGTAGTGGGGACTAGCGGGAGCCACGAGCAGTACTTC.

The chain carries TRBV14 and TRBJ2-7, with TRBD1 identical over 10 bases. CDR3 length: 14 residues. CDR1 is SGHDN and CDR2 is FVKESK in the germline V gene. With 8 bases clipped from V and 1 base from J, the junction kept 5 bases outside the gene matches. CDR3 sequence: CASGTGAYSYEQYF. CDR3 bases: TGTGCCAGCGGGACAGGGGCCTATTCCTACGAGCAGTACTTC.

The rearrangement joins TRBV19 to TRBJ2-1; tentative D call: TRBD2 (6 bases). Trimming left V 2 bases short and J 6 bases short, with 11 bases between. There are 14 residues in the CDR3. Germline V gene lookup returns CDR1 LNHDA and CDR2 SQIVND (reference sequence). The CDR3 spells CASSISRDRNEQFF. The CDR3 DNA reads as TGTGCCAGTAGTATATCGCGGGACCGCAATGAGCAGTTCTTC.